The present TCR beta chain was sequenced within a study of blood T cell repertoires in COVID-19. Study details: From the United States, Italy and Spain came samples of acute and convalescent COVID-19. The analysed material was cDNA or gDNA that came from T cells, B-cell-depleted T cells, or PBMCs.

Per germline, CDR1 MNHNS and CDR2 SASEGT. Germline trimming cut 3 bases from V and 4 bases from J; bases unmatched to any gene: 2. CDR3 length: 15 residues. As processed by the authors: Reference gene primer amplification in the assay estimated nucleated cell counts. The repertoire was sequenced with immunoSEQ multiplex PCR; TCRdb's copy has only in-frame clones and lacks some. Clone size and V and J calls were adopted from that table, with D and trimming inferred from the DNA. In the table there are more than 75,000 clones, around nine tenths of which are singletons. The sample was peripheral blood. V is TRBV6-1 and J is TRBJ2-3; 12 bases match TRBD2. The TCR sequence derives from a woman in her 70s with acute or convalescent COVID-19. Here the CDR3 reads CASSELAGGPDTQYF. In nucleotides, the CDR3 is TGTGCCAGCAGTGAGCTAGCGGGAGGGCCAGATACGCAGTATTTT.